This T cell receptor beta chain stems from a study of cytomegalovirus exposure and HLA in healthy donors. Whole-study results and caveats: As confirmed in vitro, a few CMV-associated chains were specific for CMV antigens. Most observed TCR sequences were rare, whereas some public TCRs were detected in many donors.

Produced via immunoSEQ multiplex PCR; TCRdb's table is partial and in-frame only. The sample gives about 280,000 clones, more than 75% of which show up once; approximately 0.88% is in the top ten. Among the 110 or so subjects of the validation cohort, separate from the approximately 670-subject first cohort, were the donors. Regarding this clone: The antigen remains unidentified. This CDR3 is also generated by other DNA sequences in the sample.

Source material: PBMCs. This sequence originates from a young woman in good health and CMV-seronegative.

The CDR3 region is CASSPRTGDGYTF. The CDR3 region has the DNA TGTGCCAGCTCACCTCGGACAGGGGATGGCTACACCTTC. The rearrangement joins TRBV18 to TRBJ1-2; 9 bases fit TRBD1. The CDR3 length is 13 residues. CDR1 is KGHSH and CDR2 is LQKENI in the germline V gene. J gave up 6 bases and V 3 bases, and 2 bases lay outside the gene matches.